The next 32 T cell receptor beta chains were all read from a single sample in a study of shared clonotypes between healthy human individuals. Positive CCR7 selection of CD45RO-negative cells yielded the naive CD8 cells, and terminally differentiated effector memory CD45RA+ cells were excluded. Assay: immunoSEQ multiplex PCR; the TCRdb copy retains only in-frame clones and omits some. The data show about 2 million clones, approximately 94% seen once. The sample taken for sequencing was naive CD8+ T cells sorted from blood. The receptor set was obtained from a young man in good health.

The chain uses TRBV20-1 and TRBJ1-2; the D is unclear. This CDR3 comprises 11 residues. Deletions cut 5 bases from V and 6 bases from J, with 10 bases between. Germline V CDR1 and CDR2: DFQATT, SNEGSKA (reference sequence). CDR3 coding DNA: TGCAGTGCTGGCCGTCGGGATGGCTACACCTTC. Translation gives CSAGRRDGYTF.

The V call is TRBV2, the J call TRBJ1-4; possibly TRBD1 for D (6 bases). Germline CDR1 reads SNHLY; CDR2 reads FYNNEI. The CDR3 loop spans 13 amino acids. The V end lost 7 bases, the J end lost 5 bases, and 11 bases lay between the germline ends. CDR3 sequence reads: CASITGRNEKLFF. As DNA, the CDR3 is TGTGCCAGCATAACAGGGCGAAATGAAAAACTGTTTTTT.

The chain combines TRBV7-3 with TRBJ1-2; TRBD1 matches at 10 bases. The CDR3 extends over 13 amino acids. V was pared by 2 bases and J by 8 bases, with 2 bases of the junction left unmatched. The germline CDR1 and CDR2 sequences are SGHTA and FQGTGA. The CDR3 loop reads CASSLGTGEGYTF. The CDR3 DNA is TGTGCCAGCAGCTTAGGGACAGGGGAAGGCTACACCTTC. The complete variable domain, with remaining parts taken from reference TRBV7-3 and TRBJ1-2, reads GAGVSQTPSNKVTEKGKYVELRCDPISGHTALYWYRQSLGQGPEFLIYFQGTGAADDSGLPNDRFFAVRPEGSVSTLKIQRTERGDSAVYLCASSLGTGEGYTFGSGTRLTVV.

As for this clone: The sample holds other DNA sequences that translate to the same CDR3. The chain joins TRBV27 to TRBJ2-7, with D perhaps TRBD2 (5 bases). Deletions cut 0 bases from V and 0 bases from J, with 6 bases between. The CDR3 consists of 14 residues. Germline V lookup: CDR1 MNHEY, CDR2 SMNVEV (reference sequence). The CDR3 sequence is CASSLSGDSYEQYF. DNA for the CDR3: TGTGCCAGCAGTTTATCGGGAGACTCCTACGAGCAGTACTTC.

The table lists this clone with a count of one. The genes are TRBV27 and TRBJ2-7; no definite D call. This CDR3 comprises 9 residues. Germline assignment: CDR1 MNHEY and CDR2 SMNVEV (reference sequence). V was pared by 7 bases and J by 6 bases, with 4 bases between. CDR3 coding DNA: TGTGCCAGCACCTTCGAGCAGTACTTC. It encodes CASTFEQYF.

V and J are TRBV7-6 and TRBJ1-6, with a possible D match to TRBD1 (5 bases). The CDR3 totals 16 residues. CDR1 is SGHVS and CDR2 is FNYEAQ in the germline V gene. The ends were cut back, 0 bases at V and 2 bases at J, with 8 bases in the middle. This CDR3 reads CASSLAGDAYNSPLHF. As DNA, the CDR3 is TGTGCCAGCAGCTTAGCGGGGGACGCCTATAATTCACCCCTCCACTTT. Looking up the rest from reference TRBV7-6 and TRBJ1-6 gives the full variable domain: GAGVSQSPRYKVTKRGQDVALRCDPISGHVSLYWYRQALGQGPEFLTYFNYEAQQDKSGLPNDRFSAERPEGSISTLTIQRTEQRDSAMYRCASSLAGDAYNSPLHFGNGTRLTVT.

The chain uses TRBV4-3 and TRBJ2-7, with 7 bases lining up with TRBD2. Germline V gene sequence: CDR1 LGHNA, CDR2 YSLEER. With V trimmed by 0 bases and J by 4 bases, 15 bases remained unmatched. There are 18 residues in the CDR3. This CDR3 reads CASSQDITEGRAWYEQYF. In DNA form, the CDR3 reads TGCGCCAGCAGCCAAGATATAACGGAGGGGAGGGCCTGGTACGAGCAGTACTTC.

This clone was seen a few times. The same CDR3 also results from other DNA sequences found in this sample. The chain uses TRBV9 and TRBJ2-3; perhaps TRBD1 as D (5 bases). Germline CDR1 SGDLS, CDR2 YYNGEE. The CDR3 length is 15 residues. Deletions cut 0 bases from V and 0 bases from J, with 8 bases between. CDR3: CASSVEGASTDTQYF. CDR3 sequence (DNA): TGTGCCAGCAGCGTAGAAGGGGCTAGCACAGATACGCAGTATTTT.

This chain connects TRBV7-8 to TRBJ2-4; either TRBD1 or TRBD2 may supply D (5 bases each). V was shortened by 6 bases and J by 8 bases, with 20 bases between the two germline ends. The CDR3 consists of 15 residues. Germline V gene sequence: CDR1 SGHVS, CDR2 FQNEAQ. CDR3 region: CASSRPGPTWDIQYF. The CDR3 region has the DNA TGTGCCAGCAGTCGACCGGGACCGACTTGGGACATTCAGTACTTC.

Of note for this clone: Other nucleotide sequences from this sample produce the same CDR3. The genes are TRBV7-9 and TRBJ1-5; D gene ambiguous. CDR1 is SEHNR, CDR2 FQNEAQ, per germline (reference sequence). CDR3 length equals 14 residues. V gave up 1 base and J gave up 3 bases, with 7 bases separating them. CDR3 amino acids: CASSLGGINQPQHF. The CDR3 coding sequence is TGTGCCAGCAGCTTAGGCGGTATCAATCAGCCCCAGCATTTT.

The chain uses TRBV18 and TRBJ2-5; 8 bases fit TRBD1. Germline V CDR1 and CDR2: KGHSH, LQKENI. CDR3 length: 13 amino acids. V gave up 5 bases and J gave up 3 bases; unmatched junction bases: 2. The DNA of the CDR3 is TGTGCCAGCTCAACGACAGGGGAAGAGACCCAGTACTTC. Amino acids: CASSTTGEETQYF. Full variable domain (outside the CDR3, taken from reference TRBV18 and TRBJ2-5): NAGVMQNPRHLVRRRGQEARLRCSPMKGHSHVYWYRQLPEEGLKFMVYLQKENIIDESGMPKERFSAEFPKEGPSILRIQQVVRGDSAAYFCASSTTGEETQYFGPGTRLLVL.

V and J are TRBV27 and TRBJ2-1, with D possibly TRBD2 on 5 matching bases. Germline V lookup: CDR1 MNHEY, CDR2 SMNVEV (reference sequence). V lost 2 bases and J 2 bases, leaving 10 bases between the germline ends. The CDR3 covers 15 residues. The CDR3: CASSLGLAPYNEQFF. The CDR3 DNA is TGTGCCAGCAGTTTAGGGCTAGCCCCCTACAATGAGCAGTTCTTC.

The chain recombines TRBV6-1 with TRBJ2-4; 7 bases fit TRBD2. The CDR3 totals 14 residues. The V segment lost 5 bases and the J segment 8 bases; nucleotides outside the gene matches: 9. Per germline, CDR1 MNHNS and CDR2 SASEGT. The CDR3 region is CASSFGAGDYIQYF. CDR3 DNA sequence: TGTGCCAGCAGTTTCGGCGCGGGAGATTACATTCAGTACTTC.

The chain combines TRBV19 with TRBJ2-3; a weak D match, TRBD2 (6 bases). V lost 9 bases to trimming and J lost 4 bases, with 17 bases between them. Germline V CDR1 and CDR2: LNHDA, SQIVND (reference sequence). This CDR3 is built from 14 residues. CDR3 region: CASGDFKPADTQYF. CDR3 nucleotide sequence: TGTGCCAGCGGGGACTTCAAACCAGCAGATACGCAGTATTTT.

This chain links TRBV5-1 with TRBJ2-2; 10 nucleotides agree with TRBD2. Per the germline V gene, CDR1 is SGHRS and CDR2 is YFSETQ. With V trimmed by 0 bases and J by 2 bases, 7 bases remained unmatched. There are 18 residues in the CDR3. CDR3 amino acids: CASSLATSGNLNTGELFF. CDR3 nucleotides: TGCGCCAGCAGCTTGGCAACTAGCGGGAACCTAAACACCGGGGAGCTGTTTTTT.

The CDR3, as DNA: TGTGCCAGCAGCTTGTACCCCGGGACAGGTCCCCCCGAGCAGTACTTC. Translation: CASSLYPGTGPPEQYF. The rearrangement links TRBV5-4 to TRBJ2-7, with TRBD1 matching over 8 bases. The CDR3 extends over 16 amino acids. Losses at the gene ends were 1 base for V and 6 bases for J; bases not matched to a gene: 12. Germline-derived CDR1 and CDR2 are SGHNT and YYREEE (reference sequence).

V usage is TRBV4-1 and J usage is TRBJ1-2; 11 nucleotides align to TRBD1. V lost 5 bases and J lost 6; bases outside the gene matches: 2. The CDR3 spans 13 residues. The V gene's germline CDR1 is MGHRA and CDR2 YSYEKL. In nucleotides, the CDR3 is TGCGCCAGCAGCGGACAGGGGGCGCATGGCTACACCTTC. Its translation is CASSGQGAHGYTF.

This chain links TRBV4-1 with TRBJ1-3; 9 bases are a match to TRBD1. CDR1 MGHRA and CDR2 YSYEKL come from the germline V gene. The length of the CDR3 is 16 residues. Trimming took 3 bases from V and 4 from J; bases not matched to a gene: 7. The CDR3 reads CASSHTGQGYGNTIYF. In DNA form, the CDR3 reads TGCGCCAGCAGCCATACGGGACAGGGCTACGGAAACACCATATATTTT.

Note on this clone: This same CDR3 is encoded by further DNA sequences in the sample. The chain joins TRBV28 to TRBJ2-7, with 7 bases fitting TRBD2. V gave up 3 bases and J gave up 2 bases; unmatched junction bases: 1. The CDR3 runs 13 residues. Germline CDR1 MDHEN, CDR2 SYDVKM. The CDR3 DNA sequence: TGTGCCAGCAGTTTCGGGGGGACCTACGAGCAGTACTTC. As protein: CASSFGGTYEQYF.

The gene calls are TRBV6-5 and TRBJ2-7; unclear D gene. The germline V and J ends were trimmed by 6 bases and 0 bases, with 9 bases remaining between them. The germline V gene encodes CDR1 MNHEY and CDR2 SVGAGI. The CDR3 spans 13 residues. In DNA, the CDR3 is TGTGCCAGCAGCCCCGGGCCCTCCTACGAGCAGTACTTC. This codes for CASSPGPSYEQYF.

The chain has TRBV27 and TRBJ1-3; D ambiguous. The V end was cut by 5 bases, the J end by 0 bases, with 11 bases between. The CDR3 runs to 15 residues. Germline assignment: CDR1 MNHEY and CDR2 SMNVEV (reference sequence). CDR3 sequence reads: CASSPTQFSGNTIYF. The CDR3 DNA follows: TGTGCCAGCAGTCCCACCCAATTCTCTGGAAACACCATATATTTT.

The chain has TRBV5-8 and TRBJ2-5, with D possibly being TRBD2 (5 bases). V was cut by 2 bases and J by 6 bases, with 17 bases left in between. Germline V CDR1 and CDR2: SGHTS, YDEGEE. The CDR3 is made up of 15 amino acids. The CDR3 nucleotides read TGTGCCAGCAGCTTCGGGGAATCGACACTACAGACCCAGTACTTC. Protein product: CASSFGESTLQTQYF.

With regard to this clone: Other nucleotide sequences in the sample specify the same CDR3. V usage is TRBV4-1 and J usage is TRBJ2-7; the D gene is possibly TRBD2 (6 bases). The CDR3 runs 15 residues. Trimming took 1 base from V and 4 from J, leaving 14 bases between them. Germline V gives CDR1 MGHRA, CDR2 YSYEKL. This chain's CDR3 is CASSQVPAGGYEQYF. The CDR3 region has the DNA TGCGCCAGCAGCCAAGTTCCAGCGGGCGGATACGAGCAGTACTTC.

The genes are TRBV27 and TRBJ2-5; either TRBD1 or TRBD2 may fit D (5 bases each). CDR1 MNHEY and CDR2 SMNVEV come from the germline V gene (reference sequence). V lost 3 bases and J lost 1, with 12 bases in between. The CDR3 length is 15 residues. CDR3 residues: CASSLWGNLQETQYF. Here the CDR3 DNA reads TGTGCCAGCAGTTTGTGGGGGAACCTCCAAGAGACCCAGTACTTC.

The rearrangement links TRBV7-9 to TRBJ2-2; D remains ambiguous. This CDR3 is 13 amino acids long. V was trimmed by 5 bases and J by 6 bases, leaving 10 bases between them. The germline CDR1 and CDR2 sequences are SEHNR and FQNEAQ (reference sequence). In DNA, the CDR3 is TGTGCCAGCAGCCTTGTCTGGGCCGGGGAGCTGTTTTTT. Its protein product is CASSLVWAGELFF.

V is TRBV28 and J is TRBJ2-3, with 12 positions matching TRBD2. The CDR3 loop spans 18 amino acids. Germline loops: CDR1 MDHEN, CDR2 SYDVKM. V shed 1 base, J shed 4 bases, and the junction held 9 bases outside the gene matches. The CDR3 DNA reads TGTGCCAGCAGTTTATCCCTACTAACTAGCGGGGGGCCAGATACGCAGTATTTT. Protein: CASSLSLLTSGGPDTQYF.

A word on this clone: The sample carries other DNA sequences with the same CDR3. The V and J genes are TRBV6-5 and TRBJ2-7; TRBD2 might be the D (6 bases). CDR3 size: 14 residues. CDR1 is MNHEY, CDR2 SVGAGI, per germline. With 2 bases removed from V and 2 bases from J, the gap between germline ends came to 10 bases. CDR3 bases: TGTGCCAGCAGTTACGGCCGGGGGACCTACGAGCAGTACTTC. Translation: CASSYGRGTYEQYF.

CDR3 sequence: CASSPPPMGVTEAFF. Here the CDR3 DNA reads TGTGCCAGCTCACCACCACCAATGGGGGTCACTGAAGCTTTCTTT. This chain connects TRBV18 to TRBJ1-1, with a weak D call TRBD1 (5 bases). Germline V lookup: CDR1 KGHSH, CDR2 LQKENI. The CDR3 consists of 15 residues. The V end was cut by 0 bases, the J end by 4 bases, with 12 bases between.

The CDR3 spells CASSSWTSGRYEQYF. The CDR3 bases are TGTGCCAGCAGTTCCTGGACTAGCGGGAGATACGAGCAGTACTTC. The rearrangement links TRBV6-5 to TRBJ2-7; 13 nucleotides align to TRBD2. After removal of 4 bases from V and 4 bases from J, the junction contained 4 bases not matched to a gene. Germline CDR1 is MNHEY and CDR2 is SVGAGI. This CDR3 comprises 15 residues.

This sequence joins TRBV6-5 and TRBJ2-2; possible D gene TRBD1, 5 bases. Germline lookup yields CDR1 MNHEY and CDR2 SVGAGI. V shed 2 bases and J shed 5 bases, with 12 bases lying between them. This CDR3 has 15 amino acids. The CDR3 coding sequence is TGTGCCAGCAGTTACAACGTCCAGGGAACCGGGGAGCTGTTTTTT. It codes for CASSYNVQGTGELFF.

The CDR3 nucleotides read TGCGCCAGCAGCCAAGGGGGCGCCTTGGGCTACGAGCAGTACTTC. It specifies CASSQGGALGYEQYF. The chain has TRBV4-1 and TRBJ2-7; D might be TRBD1 (5 bases). Germline V gene sequence: CDR1 MGHRA, CDR2 YSYEKL. The CDR3 sequence is 15 residues long. Trimming shortened V by 1 base and J by 3 bases, and 13 bases separated the two germline ends.

Details on this clone: This specimen includes other DNA sequences encoding the same CDR3. The chain couples TRBV7-6 to TRBJ2-7; D is uncertain. Germline CDR1 and CDR2: SGHVS and FNYEAQ. The V end lost 5 bases, the J end lost 2 bases, and 10 bases lay between the germline ends. The CDR3 is 13 amino acids. DNA of the CDR3: TGTGCCAGCAGCCATAGGGAAACCTACGAGCAGTACTTC. Translating it yields CASSHRETYEQYF.